This entry is about one TCR beta chain. Its target is not known. CDR3 size: 10 residues. The sample belongs to a study of cytomegalovirus exposure and HLA in healthy donors. In the study overall: Previous work identified 90 million to 130 million unique TCR beta sequences from about 179 million T cells. Genotyping of 400 or so donors showed that 70% to 90% belonged to the Caucasian-associated ancestry cluster. Findings and caveats of the study: Some public TCRs appeared in many individuals, while most sequences were rare. Donor immune exposure was known only as CMV serostatus.

60 Vbeta and 13 Jbeta primers were used in PCR. Assay used: immunoSEQ multiplex PCR; TCRdb lists only in-frame clones, some missing. The sample lists over 110,000 clones; roughly four fifths were seen once. The sequence came from a male donor in good health and CMV-seronegative. Sequencing was done on a sample of PBMCs. The genes are TRBV21-1 and TRBJ1-2; the table calls TRBD1, which could not be checked here. TRBV21-1 is shown as a pseudogene. CDR3 residues: CAQTGQGYTF. In nucleotides, the CDR3 is TGTGCCCAGACAGGACAGGGCTACACCTTC.